These 32 T cell receptor beta chains came from one sample sequenced in a study of shared clonotypes between healthy human individuals. Sequenced by immunoSEQ multiplex PCR; TCRdb stores in-frame clones only, minus some. The sample holds roughly 2.2 million clones, more than 80% seen once. Input material: naive CD4+ T cells from PBMCs. Indicated subset: CD45RA+ positively selected. The receptors come from a young man in good health. Some clones in this sample may be carry-over from other donors' samples.

The chain employs TRBV2 and TRBJ2-5, with 11 bases that match TRBD2. The CDR3 covers 15 residues. From germline, CDR1 is SNHLY and CDR2 FYNNEI. Trimming cost V 6 bases and J 2 bases; bases outside gene matches: 5. CDR3 residues: CASRPLAGAQETQYF. The CDR3 DNA reads as TGTGCCAGCAGGCCACTAGCGGGAGCACAAGAGACCCAGTACTTC.

The rearrangement links TRBV7-3 to TRBJ2-3, with D possibly being TRBD1 (5 bases). V lost 2 bases to trimming and J lost 0 bases, with 9 bases between them. This CDR3 contains 15 residues. Germline loops: CDR1 SGHTA, CDR2 FQGTGA. This chain's CDR3 is CASSLDSHSTDTQYF. In DNA, the CDR3 is TGTGCCAGCAGCTTAGACAGCCATAGCACAGATACGCAGTATTTT.

This chain joins TRBV6-5 and TRBJ1-2; D is undetermined. V was trimmed by 10 bases and J by 7 bases, leaving 19 bases between them. The CDR3 is 13 residues long. Germline values: CDR1 MNHEY, CDR2 SVGAGI. The CDR3 is CATGLGRGSGYTF. CDR3 nucleotides: TGTGCCACCGGCCTAGGACGGGGAAGTGGCTACACCTTC.

This sequence joins TRBV18 and TRBJ1-1; 9 bases are a match to TRBD1. The CDR3 totals 15 residues. From germline, CDR1 is KGHSH and CDR2 LQKENI. With 2 bases clipped from V and 3 bases from J, the junction kept 4 bases outside the gene matches. CDR3 sequence: CASSPMRTGDTEAFF. The CDR3 DNA reads TGTGCCAGCTCACCAATGAGGACAGGGGACACTGAAGCTTTCTTT.

The chain uses TRBV5-1 and TRBJ1-1, with 7 bases identical to TRBD1. This CDR3 is 12 amino acids long. The V gene end was trimmed by 3 bases and the J gene end by 8 bases; junction bases not matched to a gene: 4. CDR1 is SGHRS, CDR2 YFSETQ, per germline. CDR3 DNA: TGCGCCAGCAGCTCTGGGACAGCGGAAGCTTTCTTT. As protein: CASSSGTAEAFF. Full variable domain (remainder filled in from reference TRBV5-1 and TRBJ1-1): KAGVTQTPRYLIKTRGQQVTLSCSPISGHRSVSWYQQTPGQGLQFLFEYFSETQRNKGNFPGRFSGRQFSNSRSEMNVSTLELGDSALYLCASSSGTAEAFFGQGTRLTVV.

The chain uses TRBV11-2 and TRBJ2-3; the match to TRBD2 covers 11 bases. CDR1 SGHAT and CDR2 FQNNGV come from the germline V gene. J lost 3 bases, V lost 8 bases, and 7 bases had no gene match. This CDR3 is 15 amino acids long. CDR3 sequence (DNA): TGTGCCAGCTGCGATAGCGGGAGGGCGACAGATACGCAGTATTTT. This gives the protein CASCDSGRATDTQYF. Full variable domain (rest looked up from reference TRBV11-2 and TRBJ2-3): EAGVAQSPRYKIIEKRQSVAFWCNPISGHATLYWYQQILGQGPKLLIQFQNNGVVDDSQLPKDRFSAERLKGVDSTLKIQPAKLEDSAVYLCASCDSGRATDTQYFGPGTRLTVL.

The chain combines TRBV11-1 with TRBJ2-7; D not resolved. CDR1 and CDR2 (germline): SGHAT, FQDESV (reference sequence). The ends were cut back, 5 bases at V and 3 bases at J, with 8 bases in the middle. The CDR3 length is 12 residues. The CDR3 nucleotides read TGTGCCAGCAGCCAGCGTGACTACGAGCAGTACTTC. This gives the protein CASSQRDYEQYF.

With respect to this clone: This CDR3 is also generated by other DNA sequences in the sample. The CDR3 DNA sequence: TGCGCCAGCAGCAGAACGGGGAGCTCTGGGGCCAACGTCCTGACTTTC. This translates into CASSRTGSSGANVLTF. This chain joins TRBV5-1 and TRBJ2-6, with a tentative D call TRBD2 (5 bases). The CDR3 length is 16 residues. V was trimmed by 4 bases and J by 0 bases, leaving 11 bases between them. In germline, CDR1 is SGHRS, CDR2 YFSETQ.

This clone was seen only a few times. This CDR3 is also generated by other DNA sequences in the sample. The gene calls are TRBV9 and TRBJ1-1, with a tentative D call TRBD1 (6 bases). The CDR3 consists of 14 residues. Germline lookup yields CDR1 SGDLS and CDR2 YYNGEE. Trimming took 1 base from V and 2 from J, leaving 9 bases between them. The CDR3 bases are TGTGCCAGCAGCGTAAGAGGGGGAAACACTGAAGCTTTCTTT. It specifies CASSVRGGNTEAFF. The full variable domain, with the rest looked up from reference TRBV9 and TRBJ1-1, is DSGVTQTPKHLITATGQRVTLRCSPRSGDLSVYWYQQSLDQGLQFLIQYYNGEERAKGNILERFSAQQFPDLHSELNLSSLELGDSALYFCASSVRGGNTEAFFGQGTRLTVV.

V and J are TRBV11-1 and TRBJ2-1, with a possible D match to TRBD2 (7 bases). The CDR3 spans 17 residues. V lost 1 base and J lost 0, with 13 bases in between. CDR1 is SGHAT and CDR2 is FQDESV in the germline V gene (reference sequence). The CDR3 loop reads CASSLGWGGSSYNEQFF. The CDR3 region has the DNA TGTGCCAGCAGCTTAGGGTGGGGGGGCAGCTCCTACAATGAGCAGTTCTTC.

The chain joins TRBV5-1 to TRBJ2-7; tentative D call: TRBD2 (6 bases). The CDR3 consists of 14 residues. The V gene's germline CDR1 is SGHRS and CDR2 YFSETQ. Trimming left V 1 base short and J 1 base short, with 9 bases between. In nucleotides, the CDR3 is TGCGCCAGCAGCTTGACAGGACTATCCTACGAGCAGTACTTC. This encodes CASSLTGLSYEQYF.

The rearrangement joins TRBV5-1 to TRBJ2-2; no clear D gene. V lost 4 bases to trimming and J lost 1 base, with 14 bases between them. Germline V lookup: CDR1 SGHRS, CDR2 YFSETQ. The CDR3 totals 16 residues. The CDR3 DNA reads TGCGCCAGCAGCCAGACCCTATTTTTGAACACCGGGGAGCTGTTTTTT. Amino acid sequence: CASSQTLFLNTGELFF.

V and J are TRBV5-4 and TRBJ2-5; TRBD1 aligns across 7 bases. This CDR3 contains 15 residues. V shed 4 bases, J shed 4 bases, and the junction held 10 bases outside the gene matches. CDR1 and CDR2 from the germline V gene are SGHNT and YYREEE (reference sequence). The CDR3 is CASSRQGTVGETQYF. The CDR3 nucleotides read TGTGCCAGCAGCCGACAAGGGACAGTGGGAGAGACCCAGTACTTC.

This clone was seen only once. This chain connects TRBV28 to TRBJ2-4; 7 positions agree with TRBD1. CDR1 MDHEN and CDR2 SYDVKM come from the germline V gene. V was pared by 2 bases and J by 7 bases, with 5 bases of the junction left unmatched. The length of the CDR3 is 14 residues. Written as DNA, the CDR3 is TGTGCCAGCAGTTTAGTAGGGGGCTGGAACATTCAGTACTTC. Translation gives CASSLVGGWNIQYF.

Worth noting for this clone: Other nucleotide sequences from this sample produce the same CDR3. The rearrangement uses TRBV4-1 and TRBJ1-1, with unresolved D. Germline V gene lookup returns CDR1 MGHRA and CDR2 YSYEKL. Trimming took 1 base from V and 4 from J, leaving 7 bases between them. The length of the CDR3 is 13 residues. In nucleotides, the CDR3 is TGCGCCAGCAGCCAAGTTCGAGGCACTGAAGCTTTCTTT. It translates to CASSQVRGTEAFF.

This sequence joins TRBV18 and TRBJ1-4, with 10 bases matching TRBD1. Germline loops: CDR1 KGHSH, CDR2 LQKENI. Unmatched junction bases numbered 6, after V lost 2 bases and J lost 0 bases. The CDR3 is 18 residues long. The CDR3: CASSPDRGLSSTNEKLFF. In DNA form, the CDR3 reads TGTGCCAGCTCACCAGACAGGGGGCTATCTTCAACTAATGAAAAACTGTTTTTT.

The V call is TRBV28, the J call TRBJ1-5; D not certain. The CDR3 is made up of 13 amino acids. Looked up from germline, CDR1 is MDHEN and CDR2 is SYDVKM. The V end lost 10 bases, the J end lost 0 bases, and 10 bases lay between the germline ends. The CDR3 sequence is CATSRDSNQPQHF. CDR3 nucleotide sequence: TGTGCCACCAGCCGGGATAGCAATCAGCCCCAGCATTTT. Drawing the rest from reference TRBV28 and TRBJ1-5, the complete variable domain is DVKVTQSSRYLVKRTGEKVFLECVQDMDHENMFWYRQDPGLGLRLIYFSYDVKMKEKGDIPEGYSVSREKKERFSLILESASTNQTSMYLCATSRDSNQPQHFGDGTRLSIL.

This clone was counted once. The rearrangement joins TRBV6-5 to TRBJ2-1; TRBD1 aligns across 10 bases. The V gene end was trimmed by 3 bases and the J gene end by 9 bases; junction bases not matched to a gene: 5. The CDR3 spans 14 residues. CDR1 is MNHEY, CDR2 SVGAGI, per germline. CDR3 nucleotides: TGTGCCAGCAGTTATCGACAGGGGGCTAGTGAGCAGTTCTTC. It yields the protein CASSYRQGASEQFF.

The chain recombines TRBV7-3 with TRBJ1-1, with D uncertain. Trimming stripped 1 base from V and 1 base from J, with 13 bases between. Looked up from germline, CDR1 is SGHTA and CDR2 is FQGTGA. This CDR3 region has 16 residues. CDR3 in amino acids: CASSLMHRTGNTEAFF. In DNA form, the CDR3 reads TGTGCCAGCAGCTTAATGCATAGGACGGGGAACACTGAAGCTTTCTTT.

V is TRBV6-1 and J is TRBJ1-1, with unresolved D. V was pared by 6 bases and J by 1 base, with 9 bases between. The germline gives CDR1 MNHNS, CDR2 SASEGT. The CDR3 runs 13 residues. The CDR3 region is CASSDTRNTEAFF. The CDR3 DNA sequence: TGTGCCAGCAGCGACACACGGAACACTGAAGCTTTCTTT.

The rearrangement links TRBV5-4 to TRBJ1-2, with unresolved D. Trimming took 4 bases from V and 2 from J, leaving 15 bases between them. CDR3 length: 15 residues. Germline V gene sequence: CDR1 SGHNT, CDR2 YYREEE (reference sequence). CDR3 loop: CASSPVSQRNYGYTF. In nucleotides, the CDR3 is TGTGCCAGCAGCCCCGTTTCCCAGCGGAACTATGGCTACACCTTC.

The V gene is TRBV18, the J gene TRBJ2-5; 9 nucleotides align to TRBD1. Germline V gives CDR1 KGHSH, CDR2 LQKENI. J lost 4 bases, V lost 6 bases, and 6 bases had no gene match. This CDR3 region has 14 residues. CDR3 loop: CASSDRGRGETQYF. The CDR3 coding sequence is TGTGCCAGCTCGGACAGGGGCCGGGGAGAGACCCAGTACTTC.

The V gene is TRBV7-9, the J gene TRBJ2-3, with D possibly TRBD2 on 6 matching bases. V lost 4 bases, J lost 3 bases, and 14 bases lay in between. This CDR3 comprises 15 residues. The germline CDR1 and CDR2 sequences are SEHNR and FQNEAQ (reference sequence). This chain's CDR3 is CASSSTRGRTDTQYF. In DNA form, the CDR3 reads TGTGCCAGCAGCTCGACTAGAGGGAGGACAGATACGCAGTATTTT.

The chain uses TRBV18 and TRBJ2-6; D may be TRBD1 or TRBD2 (5 bases each). This CDR3 spans 16 amino acids. Germline CDR1 is KGHSH and CDR2 is LQKENI. The V end was cut by 3 bases, the J end by 3 bases, with 12 bases between. The DNA of the CDR3 is TGTGCCAGCTCACCTTTAGGGACGCTTGGGGCCAACGTCCTGACTTTC. This translates into CASSPLGTLGANVLTF.

The gene calls are TRBV5-1 and TRBJ1-1; no clear D. The CDR3 sequence is 13 residues long. Germline V gene sequence: CDR1 SGHRS, CDR2 YFSETQ. Deletions cut 4 bases from V and 2 bases from J, with 9 bases between. The CDR3 sequence: CASSGGSNTEAFF. The CDR3 region has the DNA TGCGCCAGCAGCGGCGGGAGCAACACTGAAGCTTTCTTT.

The chain couples TRBV5-4 to TRBJ2-5; D unresolved. V lost 2 bases and J 4 bases, leaving 12 bases between the germline ends. CDR1 and CDR2 (germline): SGHNT, YYREEE (reference sequence). The CDR3 loop spans 14 amino acids. CDR3 residues: CASSFWDRGETQYF. CDR3 nucleotides: TGTGCCAGCAGCTTCTGGGATCGCGGAGAGACCCAGTACTTC.

In the case of this clone: The sample has other DNA sequences that encode this CDR3 too. The chain links TRBV5-1 to TRBJ2-1; TRBD2 matches at 7 bases. The germline gives CDR1 SGHRS, CDR2 YFSETQ. V was clipped by 0 bases and J by 5 bases; unmatched bases: 5. CDR3 length: 15 amino acids. The CDR3 region is CASSLGASGNNEQFF. The CDR3 coding sequence is TGCGCCAGCAGCTTGGGGGCTAGCGGTAACAATGAGCAGTTCTTC.

The V gene is TRBV4-2, the J gene TRBJ2-7; 9 positions agree with TRBD2. Unmatched junction bases numbered 15, after V lost 0 bases and J lost 0 bases. Germline V gene lookup returns CDR1 LGHNA and CDR2 YNFKEQ. The CDR3 extends over 20 amino acids. CDR3 nucleotide sequence: TGTGCCAGCAGCCAAGATCGTGGGCTAGCGGGATCCATAAGCTCCTACGAGCAGTACTTC. Translated: CASSQDRGLAGSISSYEQYF.

V gene TRBV6-5 combines with J gene TRBJ1-4, with unresolved D. The germline gives CDR1 MNHEY, CDR2 SVGAGI. The V gene lost 3 bases and the J gene lost 8 bases, with 13 bases spanning the gap. The CDR3 is 14 amino acids. This CDR3 is CASSYSGIGEKLFF. The CDR3 DNA reads as TGTGCCAGCAGTTATTCGGGGATTGGGGAAAAACTGTTTTTT.

The chain recombines TRBV6-1 with TRBJ1-2; D is unresolved. Trimming took off 0 bases at V and 5 bases at J, with 7 bases between the two ends. CDR3 size: 13 residues. Germline CDR1 is MNHNS and CDR2 is SASEGT. CDR3 amino acids: CASSEARIYGYTF. DNA for the CDR3: TGTGCCAGCAGTGAAGCGCGGATATATGGCTACACCTTC.

V is TRBV18 and J is TRBJ1-1, with D hard to call. Per the germline V gene, CDR1 is KGHSH and CDR2 is LQKENI. V was pared by 2 bases and J by 5 bases, with 9 bases between. The CDR3 loop spans 13 amino acids. CDR3 in amino acids: CASSPVGTTEAFF. The CDR3 DNA reads TGTGCCAGCTCACCAGTGGGTACGACTGAAGCTTTCTTT.

Only one count was recorded for this clone. The identical CDR3 is also encoded by other nucleotide sequences in the sample. V usage is TRBV9 and J usage is TRBJ1-3; D is unresolved. Germline V lookup: CDR1 SGDLS, CDR2 YYNGEE. The CDR3 length is 12 residues. The ends were cut back, 2 bases at V and 2 bases at J, with 2 bases in the middle. DNA of the CDR3: TGTGCCAGCAGCGTTACTGGAAACACCATATATTTT. As protein: CASSVTGNTIYF.